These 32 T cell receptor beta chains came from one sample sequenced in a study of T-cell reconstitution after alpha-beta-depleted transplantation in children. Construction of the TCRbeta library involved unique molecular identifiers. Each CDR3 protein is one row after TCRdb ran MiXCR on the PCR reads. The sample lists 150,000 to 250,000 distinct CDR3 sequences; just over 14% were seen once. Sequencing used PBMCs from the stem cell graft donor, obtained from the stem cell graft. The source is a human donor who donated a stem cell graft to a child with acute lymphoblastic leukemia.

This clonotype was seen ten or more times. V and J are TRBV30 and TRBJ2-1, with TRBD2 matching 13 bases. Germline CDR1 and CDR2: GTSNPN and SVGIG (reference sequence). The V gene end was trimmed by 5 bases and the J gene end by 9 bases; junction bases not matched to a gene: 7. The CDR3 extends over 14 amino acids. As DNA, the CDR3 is TGTGCCTGGCAACTAGCGGGAGGGCGTATTGAGCAGTTCTTC. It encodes CAWQLAGGRIEQFF.

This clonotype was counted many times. CDR3 DNA sequence: TGTGCCAGCAGTTTGGGGGGCACAGATACGCAGTATTTT. Translated: CASSLGGTDTQYF. This chain connects TRBV7-2 to TRBJ2-3; TRBD1 or TRBD2 may be the D gene (5 bases each). V gave up 6 bases and J gave up 1 base, with 8 bases separating them. The germline CDR1 and CDR2 sequences are SGHTA and FQGNSA. CDR3 size: 13 residues.

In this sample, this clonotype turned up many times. CDR3 sequence reads: CASSSDSYNEQFF. The CDR3 DNA sequence: TGCGCCAGCAGCTCCGACAGCTACAATGAGCAGTTCTTC. The chain carries TRBV5-1 and TRBJ2-1, with D perhaps matching TRBD1 (5 bases). Between the trimmed V and J ends, which lost 3 bases and 3 bases, there was a span of 7 bases. This CDR3 spans 13 amino acids. CDR1 is SGHRS, CDR2 YFSETQ, per germline. Full variable domain (remainder filled in from reference TRBV5-1 and TRBJ2-1): KAGVTQTPRYLIKTRGQQVTLSCSPISGHRSVSWYQQTPGQGLQFLFEYFSETQRNKGNFPGRFSGRQFSNSRSEMNVSTLELGDSALYLCASSSDSYNEQFFGPGTRLTVL.

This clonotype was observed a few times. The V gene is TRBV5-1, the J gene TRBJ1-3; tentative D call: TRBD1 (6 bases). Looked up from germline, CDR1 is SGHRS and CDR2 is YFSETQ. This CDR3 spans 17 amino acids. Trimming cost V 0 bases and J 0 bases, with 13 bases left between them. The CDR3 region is CASSLASGRGSGNTIYF. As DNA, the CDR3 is TGCGCCAGCAGCTTGGCCTCCGGCAGGGGCTCTGGAAACACCATATATTTT.

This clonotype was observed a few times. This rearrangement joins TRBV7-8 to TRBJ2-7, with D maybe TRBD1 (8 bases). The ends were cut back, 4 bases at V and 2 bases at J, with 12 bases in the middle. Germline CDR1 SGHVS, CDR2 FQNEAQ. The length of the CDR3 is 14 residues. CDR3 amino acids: CASSSTGGAYEQYF. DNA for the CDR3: TGTGCCAGCAGCTCCACAGGGGGGGCCTACGAGCAGTACTTC.

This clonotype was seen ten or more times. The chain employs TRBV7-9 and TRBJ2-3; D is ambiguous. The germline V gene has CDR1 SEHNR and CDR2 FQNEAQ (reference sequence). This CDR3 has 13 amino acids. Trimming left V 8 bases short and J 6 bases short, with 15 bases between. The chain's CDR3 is CASSWGSGDTQYF. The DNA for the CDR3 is TGTGCCAGCTCGTGGGGATCCGGCGATACGCAGTATTTT.

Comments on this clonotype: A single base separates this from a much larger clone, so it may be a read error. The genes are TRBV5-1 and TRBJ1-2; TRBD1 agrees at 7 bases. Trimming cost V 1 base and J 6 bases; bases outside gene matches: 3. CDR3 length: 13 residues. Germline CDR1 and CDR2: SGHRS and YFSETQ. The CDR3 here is CASSLTGADGYTF. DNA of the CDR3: TGCGCCAGCAGCTTGACAGGGGCTGATGGCTACACCTTC.

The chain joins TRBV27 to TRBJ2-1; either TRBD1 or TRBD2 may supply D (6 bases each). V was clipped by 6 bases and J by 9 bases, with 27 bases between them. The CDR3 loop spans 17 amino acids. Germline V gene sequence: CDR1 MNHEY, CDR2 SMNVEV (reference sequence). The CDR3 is CASRTEGGTLLGSEQFF. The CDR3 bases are TGTGCCAGCAGAACGGAGGGGGGAACTTTACTAGGTTCTGAGCAGTTCTTC.

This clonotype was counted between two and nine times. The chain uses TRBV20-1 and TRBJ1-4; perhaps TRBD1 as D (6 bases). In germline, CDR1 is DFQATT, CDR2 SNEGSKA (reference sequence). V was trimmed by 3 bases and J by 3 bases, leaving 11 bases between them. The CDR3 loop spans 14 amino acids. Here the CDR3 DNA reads TGCAGTGCTAGGGGGGGGGGCTCTAATGAAAAACTGTTTTTT. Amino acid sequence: CSARGGGSNEKLFF.

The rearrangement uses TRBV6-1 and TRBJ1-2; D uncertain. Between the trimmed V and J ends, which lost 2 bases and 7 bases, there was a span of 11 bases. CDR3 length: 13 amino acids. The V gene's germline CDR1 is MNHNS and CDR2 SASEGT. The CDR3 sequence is CASSEYSQSGYTF. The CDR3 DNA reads TGTGCCAGCAGTGAATACAGTCAGTCTGGCTACACCTTC.

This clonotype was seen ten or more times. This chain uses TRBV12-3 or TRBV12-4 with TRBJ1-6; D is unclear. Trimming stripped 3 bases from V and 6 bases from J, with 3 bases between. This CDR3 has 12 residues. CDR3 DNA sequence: TGTGCCAGCAGTTTGGGTAATTCACCCCTCCACTTT. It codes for CASSLGNSPLHF.

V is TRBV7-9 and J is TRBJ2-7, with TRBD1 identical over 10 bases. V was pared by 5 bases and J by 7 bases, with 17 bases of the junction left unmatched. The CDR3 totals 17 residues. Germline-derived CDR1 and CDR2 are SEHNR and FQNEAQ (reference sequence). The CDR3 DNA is TGTGCCAGCAGCCCTTTAACGGGACAGGGGAGGTCGCGGGAGCAGTACTTC. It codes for CASSPLTGQGRSREQYF.

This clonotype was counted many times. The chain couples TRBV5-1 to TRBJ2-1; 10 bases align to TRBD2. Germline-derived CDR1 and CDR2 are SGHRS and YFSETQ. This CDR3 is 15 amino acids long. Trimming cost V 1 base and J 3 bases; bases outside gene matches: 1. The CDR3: CASSLLAGVYNEQFF. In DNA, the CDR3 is TGCGCCAGCAGCTTGCTAGCGGGAGTCTACAATGAGCAGTTCTTC.

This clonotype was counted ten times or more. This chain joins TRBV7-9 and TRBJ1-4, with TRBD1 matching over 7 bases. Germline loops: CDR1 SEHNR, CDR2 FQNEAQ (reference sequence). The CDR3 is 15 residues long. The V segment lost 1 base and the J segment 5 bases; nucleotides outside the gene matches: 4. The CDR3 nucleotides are TGTGCCAGCAGCTTAGGGGACAGAGAAAATGAAAAACTGTTTTTT. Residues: CASSLGDRENEKLFF.

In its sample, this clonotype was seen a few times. The CDR3 bases are TGTGCCAGCAGTTTACTAGGACAGGGCTACGAGCAGTACTTC. Residues: CASSLLGQGYEQYF. The chain joins TRBV12-3 or TRBV12-4 to TRBJ2-7; TRBD1 agrees at 8 bases. The CDR3 contains 14 residues. V was clipped by 2 bases and J by 3 bases; unmatched bases: 3.

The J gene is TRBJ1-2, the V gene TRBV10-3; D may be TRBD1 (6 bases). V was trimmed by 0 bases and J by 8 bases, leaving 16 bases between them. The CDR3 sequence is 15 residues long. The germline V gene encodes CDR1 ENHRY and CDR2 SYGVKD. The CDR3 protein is CAISESRDTDDGYTF. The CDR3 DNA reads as TGTGCCATCAGTGAGTCGAGGGACACAGACGACGGCTACACCTTC.

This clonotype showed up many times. The CDR3, as DNA: TGTGCCAGCAGTTACGATAACGGGGAGCTGTTTTTT. Its translation is CASSYDNGELFF. The chain recombines TRBV6-5 with TRBJ2-2; D gene uncertain. This CDR3 is built from 12 residues. Trimming took off 2 bases at V and 7 bases at J, with 5 bases between the two ends. CDR1 is MNHEY, CDR2 SVGAGI, per germline.

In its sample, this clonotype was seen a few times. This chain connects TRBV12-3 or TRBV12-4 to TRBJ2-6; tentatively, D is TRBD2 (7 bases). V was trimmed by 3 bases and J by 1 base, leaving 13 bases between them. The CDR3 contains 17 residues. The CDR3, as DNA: TGTGCCAGCAGTTTGGAAGGGGGGGATTCTGGGGCCAACGTCCTGACTTTC. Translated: CASSLEGGDSGANVLTF.

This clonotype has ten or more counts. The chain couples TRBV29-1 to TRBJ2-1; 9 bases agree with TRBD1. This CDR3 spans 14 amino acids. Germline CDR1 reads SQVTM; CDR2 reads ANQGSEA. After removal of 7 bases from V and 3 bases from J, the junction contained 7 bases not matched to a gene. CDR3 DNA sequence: TGCAGCGCGATCACAGGGGGCGGCTACAATGAGCAGTTCTTC. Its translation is CSAITGGGYNEQFF.

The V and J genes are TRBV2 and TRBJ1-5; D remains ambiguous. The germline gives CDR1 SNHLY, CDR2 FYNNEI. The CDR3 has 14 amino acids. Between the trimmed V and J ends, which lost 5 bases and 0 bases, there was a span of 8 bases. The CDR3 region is CASSNLYSNQPQHF. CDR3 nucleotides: TGTGCCAGCAGTAACCTCTATAGCAATCAGCCCCAGCATTTT.

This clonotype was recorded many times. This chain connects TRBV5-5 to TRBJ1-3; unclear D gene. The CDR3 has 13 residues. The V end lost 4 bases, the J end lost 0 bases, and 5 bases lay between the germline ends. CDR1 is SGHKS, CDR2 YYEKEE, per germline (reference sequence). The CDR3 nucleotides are TGTGCCAGCAGCCGTGGCTCTGGAAACACCATATATTTT. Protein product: CASSRGSGNTIYF. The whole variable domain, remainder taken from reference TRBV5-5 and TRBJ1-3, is DAGVTQSPTHLIKTRGQQVTLRCSPISGHKSVSWYQQVLGQGPQFIFQYYEKEERGRGNFPDRFSARQFPNYSSELNVNALLLGDSALYLCASSRGSGNTIYFGEGSWLTVV.

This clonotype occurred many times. CDR3 nucleotide sequence: TGCAGCGTTGTGGGACAGGGGCTGATCGAGCAGTACTTC. Translating gives CSVVGQGLIEQYF. The chain combines TRBV29-1 with TRBJ2-7; 10 nucleotides align to TRBD1. The germline V gene has CDR1 SQVTM and CDR2 ANQGSEA. CDR3 length: 13 residues. The ends lost 4 bases at V and 6 bases at J; junction bases unmatched: 6.

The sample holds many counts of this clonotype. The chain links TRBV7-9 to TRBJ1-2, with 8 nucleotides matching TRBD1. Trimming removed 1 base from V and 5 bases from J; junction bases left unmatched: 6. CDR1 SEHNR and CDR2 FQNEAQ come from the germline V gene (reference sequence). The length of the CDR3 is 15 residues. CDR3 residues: CASSLGQGAGYGYTF. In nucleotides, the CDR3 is TGTGCCAGCAGCTTAGGCCAGGGGGCAGGTTATGGCTACACCTTC.

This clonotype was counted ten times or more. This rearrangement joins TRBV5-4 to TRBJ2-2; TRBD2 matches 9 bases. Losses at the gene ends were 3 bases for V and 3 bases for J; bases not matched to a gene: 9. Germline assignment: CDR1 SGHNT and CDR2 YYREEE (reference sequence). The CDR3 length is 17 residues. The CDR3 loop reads CASSSSPSGEYTGELFF. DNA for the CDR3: TGTGCCAGCAGCTCATCCCCTAGCGGGGAATACACCGGGGAGCTGTTTTTT.

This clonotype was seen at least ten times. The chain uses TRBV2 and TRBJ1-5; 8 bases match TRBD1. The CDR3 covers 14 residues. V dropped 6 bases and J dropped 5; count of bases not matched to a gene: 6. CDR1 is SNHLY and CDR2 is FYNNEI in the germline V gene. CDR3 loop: CASRAQGADQPQHF. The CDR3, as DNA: TGTGCCAGCAGAGCGCAGGGGGCTGATCAGCCCCAGCATTTT.

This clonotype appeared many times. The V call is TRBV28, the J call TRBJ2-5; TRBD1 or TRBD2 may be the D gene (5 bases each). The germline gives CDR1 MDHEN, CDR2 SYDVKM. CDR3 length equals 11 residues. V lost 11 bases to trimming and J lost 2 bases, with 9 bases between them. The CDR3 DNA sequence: TGTGCCCACGGGGCACAAGAGACCCAGTACTTC. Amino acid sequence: CAHGAQETQYF. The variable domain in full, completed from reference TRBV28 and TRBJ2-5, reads DVKVTQSSRYLVKRTGEKVFLECVQDMDHENMFWYRQDPGLGLRLIYFSYDVKMKEKGDIPEGYSVSREKKERFSLILESASTNQTSMYLCAHGAQETQYFGPGTRLLVL.

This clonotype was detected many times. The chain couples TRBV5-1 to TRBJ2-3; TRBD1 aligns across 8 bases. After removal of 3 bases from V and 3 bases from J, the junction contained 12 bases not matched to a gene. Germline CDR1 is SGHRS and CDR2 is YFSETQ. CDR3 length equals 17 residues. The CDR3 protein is CASSSNFDRGATDTQYF. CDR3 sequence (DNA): TGCGCCAGCAGCTCGAATTTCGACAGGGGCGCTACAGATACGCAGTATTTT.

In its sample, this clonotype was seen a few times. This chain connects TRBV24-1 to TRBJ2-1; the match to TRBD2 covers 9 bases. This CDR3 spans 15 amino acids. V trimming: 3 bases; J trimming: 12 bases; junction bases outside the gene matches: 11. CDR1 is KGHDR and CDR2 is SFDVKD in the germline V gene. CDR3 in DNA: TGTGCCACCAGTGATGAGGGGACTAGCCACGTTGGGCAGTTCTTC. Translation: CATSDEGTSHVGQFF.

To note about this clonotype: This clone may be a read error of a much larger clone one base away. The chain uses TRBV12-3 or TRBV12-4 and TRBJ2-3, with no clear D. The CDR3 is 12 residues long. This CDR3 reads CAISSRLDTQYF. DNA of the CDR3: TGTGCCATCAGTTCGCGCCTAGATACGCAGTATTTT.

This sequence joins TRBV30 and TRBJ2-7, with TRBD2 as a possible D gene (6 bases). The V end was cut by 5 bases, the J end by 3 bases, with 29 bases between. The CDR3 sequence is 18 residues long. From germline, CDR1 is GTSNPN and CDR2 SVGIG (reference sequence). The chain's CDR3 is CAWVDRERVSNPFYEQYF. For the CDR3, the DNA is TGTGCCTGGGTCGACAGAGAGCGGGTTTCTAACCCCTTCTACGAGCAGTACTTC.

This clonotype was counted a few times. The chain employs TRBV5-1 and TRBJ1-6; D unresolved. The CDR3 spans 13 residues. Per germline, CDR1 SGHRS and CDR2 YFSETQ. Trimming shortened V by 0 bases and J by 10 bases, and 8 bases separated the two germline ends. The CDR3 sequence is CASSLGTDSPLHF. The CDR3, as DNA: TGCGCCAGCAGCTTGGGGACGGACTCACCCCTCCACTTT.

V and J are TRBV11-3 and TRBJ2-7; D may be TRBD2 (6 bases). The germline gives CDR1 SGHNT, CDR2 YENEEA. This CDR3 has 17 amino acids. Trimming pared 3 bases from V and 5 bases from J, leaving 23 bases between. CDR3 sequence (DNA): TGTGCCAGCAGCTTGGGACGGTCGACGGACGGAGGGGACGAGCAGTACTTC. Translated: CASSLGRSTDGGDEQYF. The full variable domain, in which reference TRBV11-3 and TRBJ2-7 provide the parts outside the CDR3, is EAGVVQSPRYKIIEKKQPVAFWCNPISGHNTLYWYLQNLGQGPELLIRYENEEAVDDSQLPKDRFSAERLKGVDSTLKIQPAELGDSAVYLCASSLGRSTDGGDEQYFGPGTRLTVT.